These 15 T cell receptor beta chains were sequenced from one sample in a study of CD8+ T cells in alopecia areata. The authors extracted RNA and reverse transcribed it into cDNA as the sequencing template. Measured with immunoSEQ multiplex PCR; TCRdb has only the in-frame clones, and not every one. The sample carries more than 95,000 clones, about 60% recorded once. Sequencing input: CD4+ T cells sorted from blood. All receptors derive from a human donor in good health.

Regarding this clone: This sample also contains other DNA sequences that code for the same CDR3. V and J are TRBV5-1 and TRBJ1-5; tentative D call: TRBD1 (5 bases). Germline CDR1 SGHRS, CDR2 YFSETQ. There are 15 residues in the CDR3. Trimming shortened V by 0 bases and J by 2 bases, and 9 bases separated the two germline ends. CDR3 amino acids: CASSLEGGGNQPQHF. Here the CDR3 DNA reads TGCGCCAGCAGCTTGGAGGGAGGGGGCAATCAGCCCCAGCATTTT.

This clone was seen a few times. V and J are TRBV7-9 and TRBJ2-3; D remains unclear. CDR3 length: 10 amino acids. Germline values: CDR1 SEHNR, CDR2 FQNEAQ (reference sequence). V was shortened by 7 bases and J by 4 bases, with 3 bases between the two germline ends. DNA for the CDR3: TGTGCCAGCACCGCAGATACGCAGTATTTT. This translates into CASTADTQYF.

The chain employs TRBV7-7 and TRBJ2-5; the match to TRBD2 covers 8 bases. CDR1 and CDR2 from the germline V gene are SSHAT and FNYEAQ (reference sequence). V was pared by 5 bases and J by 5 bases, with 4 bases of the junction left unmatched. The CDR3 covers 13 residues. The CDR3 DNA reads as TGTGCCAGCAGCCGGACTAGCCCGGAGACCCAGTACTTC. Protein product: CASSRTSPETQYF.

The chain has TRBV6-5 and TRBJ2-6, with D possibly called TRBD1 or TRBD2 (5 bases each). The CDR3 runs to 14 residues. The germline CDR1 and CDR2 sequences are MNHEY and SVGAGI. The V end lost 2 bases, the J end lost 4 bases, and 6 bases lay between the germline ends. CDR3 sequence (DNA): TGTGCCAGCAGTTACGGGACCGGGGCCAACGTCCTGACTTTC. Protein sequence: CASSYGTGANVLTF.

This clone was found a few times. This chain connects TRBV6-5 to TRBJ2-1; D unclear. V lost 5 bases, J lost 0 bases, and 11 bases lay in between. Germline lookup yields CDR1 MNHEY and CDR2 SVGAGI. CDR3 length equals 15 residues. CDR3 loop: CASSRGPNSYNEQFF. CDR3 bases: TGTGCCAGCAGTCGCGGACCAAACTCCTACAATGAGCAGTTCTTC.

The chain recombines TRBV19 with TRBJ1-2; a possible D gene is TRBD1 (5 bases). The CDR3 runs 15 residues. Germline-derived CDR1 and CDR2 are LNHDA and SQIVND (reference sequence). The germline V and J ends were trimmed by 8 bases and 0 bases, with 16 bases remaining between them. CDR3 coding DNA: TGTGCCAGTCGTCTCGCTGTGGGGCCTAACTATGGCTACACCTTC. The encoded protein is CASRLAVGPNYGYTF.

The chain is built from TRBV6-5 and TRBJ2-3, with D uncertain. Between the trimmed V and J ends, which lost 4 bases and 4 bases, there was a span of 3 bases. Germline lookup yields CDR1 MNHEY and CDR2 SVGAGI. The CDR3 consists of 11 residues. CDR3 nucleotides: TGTGCCAGCAGTTCAGCAGATACGCAGTATTTT. Protein: CASSSADTQYF.

The genes are TRBV5-5 and TRBJ2-4; TRBD2 might be the D (5 bases). This CDR3 comprises 14 residues. Per the germline V gene, CDR1 is SGHKS and CDR2 is YYEKEE (reference sequence). V was cut by 4 bases and J by 8 bases, with 16 bases left in between. CDR3 sequence reads: CASSRDPPSDIQYF. Written as DNA, the CDR3 is TGTGCCAGCAGCCGGGATCCACCCTCCGACATTCAGTACTTC.

The rearrangement links TRBV30 to TRBJ1-1, with TRBD1 matching 7 bases. The CDR3 extends over 17 amino acids. The V and J ends lost 1 base and 1 base, in that order; junction bases with no gene match: 12. Germline loops: CDR1 GTSNPN, CDR2 SVGIG (reference sequence). The CDR3 protein is CAWSGSRTGVWNTEAFF. The CDR3 DNA sequence: TGTGCCTGGAGTGGTTCTCGTACAGGGGTATGGAACACTGAAGCTTTCTTT.

The V call is TRBV29-1, the J call TRBJ1-5; D gene uncertain. V was shortened by 0 bases and J by 4 bases, with 16 bases between the two germline ends. CDR3 length equals 16 residues. Germline values: CDR1 SQVTM, CDR2 ANQGSEA. CDR3 DNA: TGCAGCGTTGAAGATCTTAGGGCCCCTGAGAATCAGCCCCAGCATTTT. Translated: CSVEDLRAPENQPQHF.

The V gene is TRBV6-1, the J gene TRBJ2-5; D possibly matches TRBD1 or TRBD2 (5 bases each). The V end was cut by 10 bases, the J end by 2 bases, with 11 bases between. This CDR3 contains 12 residues. Germline V gene lookup returns CDR1 MNHNS and CDR2 SASEGT. The CDR3 bases are TGTGCCATCGGGACGGTACAAGAGACCCAGTACTTC. Protein: CAIGTVQETQYF.

The chain has TRBV7-2 and TRBJ2-3; 11 bases fit TRBD2. The germline CDR1 and CDR2 sequences are SGHTA and FQGNSA. Trimming cost V 5 bases and J 5 bases; bases outside gene matches: 3. This CDR3 has 14 residues. CDR3 DNA sequence: TGTGCCAGCAGCCCCGGGACTAGCGGAGATACGCAGTATTTT. Its translation is CASSPGTSGDTQYF.

This chain links TRBV6-5 with TRBJ2-7, with D tentatively TRBD1 (5 bases). Germline-derived CDR1 and CDR2 are MNHEY and SVGAGI. The CDR3 length is 14 residues. V lost 7 bases and J lost 0, with 13 bases in between. CDR3 loop: CASMTAGPSYEQYF. DNA for the CDR3: TGTGCCAGCATGACGGCAGGGCCCTCCTACGAGCAGTACTTC.

This clone turned up a few times. The chain uses TRBV5-6 and TRBJ2-4; D gene ambiguous. Trimming shortened V by 2 bases and J by 2 bases, and 14 bases separated the two germline ends. Per the germline V gene, CDR1 is SGHDT and CDR2 is YYEEEE. CDR3 size: 16 residues. This CDR3 reads CASSFWEVGSKNIQYF. CDR3 coding DNA: TGTGCCAGCAGCTTCTGGGAAGTTGGGTCCAAAAACATTCAGTACTTC.

The CDR3 region has the DNA TGTGCCTGGAGTCCACTGGAGAGGGATAACTATGGCTACACCTTC. Translating gives CAWSPLERDNYGYTF. The chain combines TRBV30 with TRBJ1-2; D ambiguous. The CDR3 sequence is 15 residues long. With 2 bases removed from V and 1 base from J, the gap between germline ends came to 14 bases. In germline, CDR1 is GTSNPN, CDR2 SVGIG (reference sequence).